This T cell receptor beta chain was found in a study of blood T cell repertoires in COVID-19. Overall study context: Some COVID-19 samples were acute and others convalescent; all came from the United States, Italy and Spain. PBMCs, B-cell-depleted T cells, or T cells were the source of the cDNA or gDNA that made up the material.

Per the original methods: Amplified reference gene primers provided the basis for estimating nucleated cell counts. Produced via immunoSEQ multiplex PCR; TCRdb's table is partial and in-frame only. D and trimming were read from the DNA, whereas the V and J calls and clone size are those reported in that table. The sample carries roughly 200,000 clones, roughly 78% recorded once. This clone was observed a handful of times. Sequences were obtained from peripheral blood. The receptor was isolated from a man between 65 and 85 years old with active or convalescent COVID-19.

CDR3 loop: CASSGQDDYGYTF. Here the CDR3 DNA reads TGTGCCAGCAGTGGACAGGACGACTATGGCTACACCTTC. This chain uses TRBV11-2 with TRBJ1-2; TRBD1 matches at 7 bases. Per the germline V gene, CDR1 is SGHAT and CDR2 is FQNNGV. V shed 6 bases and J 3 bases; nucleotides not matched to a gene: 4. The CDR3 contains 13 residues.